The TCR beta chain described here comes from a study of cytomegalovirus exposure and HLA in healthy donors. General study results and limits: The study dropped some indistinguishable V segments, TRBV6-2 and TRBV6-3 among them.

Regarding this clone: No antigen is known for it.

The V end was cut by 3 bases, the J end by 4 bases, with 18 bases between. In germline, CDR1 is KGHSH, CDR2 LQKENI. This CDR3 is built from 16 residues. Both 60 Vbeta primers and 13 Jbeta primers went into the PCR. Repertoires were generated with immunoSEQ multiplex PCR, while TCRdb's copy carries only in-frame clones and drops some. The sample comprises roughly 150,000 clones, 75% of which are singletons, and 2.5% to 3.5% rests with the top ten. This clonotype originated in a woman in her 50s in good health and CMV-seropositive. The chain couples TRBV18 to TRBJ1-1, with a possible D match to TRBD1 (5 bases). Sequenced sample: PBMCs. The CDR3 DNA reads as TGTGCCAGCTCACCGCCGACAGCCGTAATGGGCACTGAAGCTTTCTTT. It translates to CASSPPTAVMGTEAFF.